Shown below are 30 T cell receptor beta chains from a single sample sequenced in a study of blood T cell repertoires in COVID-19 (dated by TCRdb to the early 2020s). Library creation used the immunoSEQ multiplex PCR assay. The table comes from immuneACCESS by way of TCRdb, which keeps in-frame sequences with V and J called. Part of the clones is missing from these tables; in studies checked, under half for an unresolved V gene and the rest for unknown reasons. For this sample there are approximately 100,000 clones; 65% to 85% appear just once. The ten biggest clones cover nearly 4.5% of the sample. Sequenced material: peripheral blood. Source of these receptors: a man aged 55 to 70 with acute or convalescent COVID-19.

The CDR3 bases are TGTGCCAGCAGCTTGAGACATAACCAAGAGACCCAGTACTTC. Its translation is CASSLRHNQETQYF. The chain joins TRBV11-3 to TRBJ2-5; D is undetermined. The CDR3 runs 14 residues. V lost 3 bases to trimming and J lost 0 bases, with 8 bases between them. Germline-derived CDR1 and CDR2 are SGHNT and YENEEA.

This chain uses TRBV30 with TRBJ2-5; D may be TRBD1 (5 bases). This CDR3 spans 15 amino acids. With 0 bases removed from V and 2 bases from J, the gap between germline ends came to 13 bases. Germline assignment: CDR1 GTSNPN and CDR2 SVGIG (reference sequence). CDR3 in DNA: TGTGCCTGGAGTGTACTTGACAGCGATCAAGAGACCCAGTACTTC. Protein sequence: CAWSVLDSDQETQYF.

V and J are TRBV5-1 and TRBJ2-7, with a tentative D call TRBD2 (6 bases). The CDR3 sequence is 14 residues long. Germline V CDR1 and CDR2: SGHRS, YFSETQ. Trimming took off 0 bases at V and 1 base at J, with 8 bases between the two ends. CDR3 residues: CASSLVAGSYEQYF. The CDR3 DNA reads as TGCGCCAGCAGCTTGGTGGCGGGATCCTACGAGCAGTACTTC.

Only one count was recorded for this clone. J is TRBJ2-5 and V is TRBV5-1; the D gene is possibly TRBD1 (5 bases). CDR3 length equals 16 residues. V shed 0 bases and J shed 0 bases, with 12 bases lying between them. Germline V gives CDR1 SGHRS, CDR2 YFSETQ. As DNA, the CDR3 is TGCGCCAGCAGCTTGGCCGGCAGGGCAAACCAAGAGACCCAGTACTTC. Translating gives CASSLAGRANQETQYF.

CDR3 sequence (DNA): TGTGCCAGCTCCCCCGAACGCCCGACTAGCGGGTCGAGCTCCTACGAGCAGTACTTC. Translating it yields CASSPERPTSGSSSYEQYF. This chain links TRBV18 with TRBJ2-7; TRBD2 aligns across 10 bases. Germline V gene data show CDR1 as KGHSH and CDR2 as LQKENI. After removal of 6 bases from V and 0 bases from J, the junction contained 17 bases not matched to a gene. The CDR3 extends over 19 amino acids.

The chain employs TRBV28 and TRBJ1-5; no definite D call. V dropped 3 bases and J dropped 4 bases, with 4 bases sitting between them. This CDR3 region has 12 residues. Germline assignment: CDR1 MDHEN and CDR2 SYDVKM. CDR3 residues: CASSFINQPQHF. The CDR3 nucleotides are TGTGCCAGCAGTTTTATTAATCAGCCCCAGCATTTT.

In its sample, this clone was seen once. The rearrangement uses TRBV5-6 and TRBJ2-1, with unresolved D. Germline assignment: CDR1 SGHDT and CDR2 YYEEEE. CDR3 length: 12 residues. V lost 1 base and J lost 7, with 6 bases in between. The CDR3 nucleotides are TGTGCCAGCAGCTTGCCCCGGAATGAGCAGTTCTTC. Its translation: CASSLPRNEQFF.

V and J are TRBV5-1 and TRBJ1-4; D not certain. Germline CDR1 and CDR2: SGHRS and YFSETQ. V gave up 0 bases and J gave up 4 bases, with 7 bases separating them. The CDR3 totals 14 residues. CDR3 bases: TGCGCCAGCAGCTTGGGGGGAGGTAATGAAAAACTGTTTTTT. Translated: CASSLGGGNEKLFF. Together with reference TRBV5-1 and TRBJ1-4, the CDR3 gives the full variable domain: KAGVTQTPRYLIKTRGQQVTLSCSPISGHRSVSWYQQTPGQGLQFLFEYFSETQRNKGNFPGRFSGRQFSNSRSEMNVSTLELGDSALYLCASSLGGGNEKLFFGSGTQLSVL.

V usage is TRBV27 and J usage is TRBJ1-6, with a tentative D call TRBD1 (5 bases). CDR3 length: 16 amino acids. V was cut by 6 bases and J by 5 bases, with 17 bases left in between. Germline lookup yields CDR1 MNHEY and CDR2 SMNVEV (reference sequence). For the CDR3, the DNA is TGTGCCAGCAGGCCTCAGGGTTTTGGTGATAATTCACCCCTCCACTTT. Protein: CASRPQGFGDNSPLHF.

This chain joins TRBV9 and TRBJ2-3, with 14 nucleotides matching TRBD2. Germline V CDR1 and CDR2: SGDLS, YYNGEE. J gave up 1 base and V 3 bases, and 13 bases lay outside the gene matches. CDR3 length: 20 residues. The CDR3 region has the DNA TGTGCCAGCAGCGCTCTTACCGGGACTAGCGGGAGTCGGGGCACAGATACGCAGTATTTT. Translation gives CASSALTGTSGSRGTDTQYF.

The chain is built from TRBV10-3 and TRBJ2-2; TRBD1 matches 7 bases. The CDR3 contains 15 residues. Germline CDR1 is ENHRY and CDR2 is SYGVKD. With 7 bases clipped from V and 1 base from J, the junction kept 6 bases outside the gene matches. CDR3 DNA sequence: TGTGCCATCACCACAGGGGCCGGGAACACCGGGGAGCTGTTTTTT. Its translation is CAITTGAGNTGELFF.

V gene TRBV10-3 combines with J gene TRBJ2-1; possibly TRBD2 for D (5 bases). This CDR3 contains 13 residues. V was clipped by 4 bases and J by 8 bases, with 12 bases between them. The germline V gene has CDR1 ENHRY and CDR2 SYGVKD. The DNA for the CDR3 is TGTGCCATCAGTGCTCCGAAGAGGGATGAGCAGTTCTTC. Its translation: CAISAPKRDEQFF.

V gene TRBV3-1 (or the pseudogene TRBV3-2) combines with J gene TRBJ2-1, with TRBD2 matching 13 bases. Germline-derived CDR1 and CDR2 are LGHDT and YNNKEL (reference sequence). V lost 4 bases and J lost 9; bases outside the gene matches: 6. This CDR3 spans 15 amino acids. The CDR3 nucleotides are TGTGCCAGCAGCCGGACTAGCGGGAGTGAGGGTGAGCAGTTCTTC. Protein product: CASSRTSGSEGEQFF.

The rearrangement links TRBV28 to TRBJ2-3; TRBD2 matches 10 bases. Germline CDR1 reads MDHEN; CDR2 reads SYDVKM. This CDR3 contains 15 residues. Losses at the gene ends were 4 bases for V and 3 bases for J; bases not matched to a gene: 4. The DNA of the CDR3 is TGTGCCAGCAGTTCTAGCGGGAGAGGAACAGATACGCAGTATTTT. As protein: CASSSSGRGTDTQYF.

This CDR3 reads CASSPRGTVNTEAFF. In DNA form, the CDR3 reads TGTGCCAGCAGCCCCCGCGGGACGGTGAACACTGAAGCTTTCTTT. J is TRBJ1-1 and V is TRBV7-2; D might be TRBD1 (5 bases). CDR3 length: 15 residues. Germline CDR1 is SGHTA and CDR2 is FQGNSA. The V gene lost 5 bases and the J gene lost 0 bases, with 13 bases spanning the gap.

This chain uses TRBV11-3 with TRBJ2-1, with TRBD1 matching over 8 bases. The CDR3 extends over 17 amino acids. The J segment lost 1 base and the V segment lost 4 bases, leaving 9 bases of the junction unmatched. Germline assignment: CDR1 SGHNT and CDR2 YENEEA. The CDR3 protein is CASSSPEGQGSYNEQFF. The CDR3 DNA reads TGTGCCAGCAGCTCCCCTGAAGGACAGGGTTCCTACAATGAGCAGTTCTTC.

The chain employs TRBV27 and TRBJ1-1; TRBD1 aligns across 7 bases. V dropped 4 bases and J dropped 5; count of bases not matched to a gene: 4. This CDR3 is built from 13 residues. Germline V gene sequence: CDR1 MNHEY, CDR2 SMNVEV (reference sequence). CDR3 residues: CASSYLRGTEAFF. In DNA form, the CDR3 reads TGTGCCAGCAGTTATCTCAGGGGGACTGAAGCTTTCTTT.

This chain uses TRBV19 with TRBJ2-1; D is perhaps TRBD2 (5 bases). Germline V gives CDR1 LNHDA, CDR2 SQIVND (reference sequence). With 3 bases removed from V and 6 bases from J, the gap between germline ends came to 12 bases. The CDR3 contains 14 residues. CDR3 sequence: CASSIALGGNEQFF. The CDR3 DNA reads TGTGCCAGTAGTATTGCACTTGGAGGCAATGAGCAGTTCTTC.

The chain has TRBV7-9 and TRBJ2-7; TRBD2 is a possible D gene (5 bases). The V gene lost 5 bases and the J gene lost 3 bases, with 11 bases spanning the gap. Germline-derived CDR1 and CDR2 are SEHNR and FQNEAQ (reference sequence). The CDR3 contains 13 residues. CDR3 sequence: CASSQNRGYEQYF. In nucleotides, the CDR3 is TGTGCCAGCAGCCAGAACCGGGGCTACGAGCAGTACTTC. The variable domain in full, with the rest retrieved from reference TRBV7-9 and TRBJ2-7, is DTGVSQNPRHKITKRGQNVTFRCDPISEHNRLYWYRQTLGQGPEFLTYFQNEAQLEKSRLLSDRFSAERPKGSFSTLEIQRTEQGDSAMYLCASSQNRGYEQYFGPGTRLTVT.

The sample holds one count of this clone. J is TRBJ2-3 and V is TRBV11-3, with 12 positions matching TRBD2. CDR1 is SGHNT and CDR2 is YENEEA in the germline V gene. After removal of 3 bases from V and 2 bases from J, the junction contained 6 bases not matched to a gene. CDR3 length equals 17 residues. The chain's CDR3 is CASSFGLAGGNTDTQYF. DNA for the CDR3: TGTGCCAGCAGCTTCGGTCTAGCGGGGGGGAACACAGATACGCAGTATTTT.

The chain links TRBV4-3 to TRBJ2-5, with D possibly being TRBD1 (6 bases). Trimming shortened V by 0 bases and J by 7 bases, and 9 bases separated the two germline ends. Germline V lookup: CDR1 LGHNA, CDR2 YSLEER. CDR3 length: 13 amino acids. This CDR3 reads CASSQEQGATQYF. The CDR3 DNA reads TGCGCCAGCAGCCAAGAACAGGGTGCGACCCAGTACTTC.

The sample holds one count of this clone. The genes are TRBV27 and TRBJ1-5; D uncertain. The CDR3 runs to 17 residues. Trimming pared 10 bases from V and 5 bases from J, leaving 27 bases between. Per germline, CDR1 MNHEY and CDR2 SMNVEV (reference sequence). CDR3 DNA: TGTGCCACCCGGGAGGGTAGGTTTCTGAGCGGGTATCAGCCCCAGCATTTT. This translates into CATREGRFLSGYQPQHF.

The J gene is TRBJ1-1, the V gene TRBV19; 9 positions match TRBD1. The germline V gene encodes CDR1 LNHDA and CDR2 SQIVND (reference sequence). V gave up 10 bases and J gave up 3 bases; unmatched junction bases: 12. This CDR3 comprises 15 residues. The CDR3 region is CATTGGSKEDTEAFF. Written as DNA, the CDR3 is TGTGCCACCACAGGGGGCAGTAAGGAGGACACTGAAGCTTTCTTT.

The chain carries TRBV5-1 and TRBJ2-7; D is undetermined. In germline, CDR1 is SGHRS, CDR2 YFSETQ. This CDR3 comprises 13 residues. The V end was cut by 0 bases, the J end by 2 bases, with 6 bases between. The CDR3 reads CASSLVPAYEQYF. For the CDR3, the DNA is TGCGCCAGCAGCTTGGTCCCGGCCTACGAGCAGTACTTC.

The gene calls are TRBV4-2 and TRBJ1-2, with a tentative D call TRBD1 (5 bases). This CDR3 region has 16 residues. The germline V gene has CDR1 LGHNA and CDR2 YNFKEQ. V dropped 3 bases and J dropped 7 bases, with 21 bases sitting between them. The CDR3 region has the DNA TGTGCCAGCAGCCAGGTTGACAGCGAGATCATAAGTGGCTACACCTTC. This gives the protein CASSQVDSEIISGYTF.

The chain recombines TRBV6-5 with TRBJ2-3, with a weak D call TRBD1 (5 bases). Germline V gives CDR1 MNHEY, CDR2 SVGAGI. V was trimmed by 2 bases and J by 2 bases, leaving 11 bases between them. This CDR3 contains 15 residues. Written as DNA, the CDR3 is TGTGCCAGCAGTTACGGGGCAGACCACACAGATACGCAGTATTTT. Translating it yields CASSYGADHTDTQYF.

CDR3 protein: CATSAFSGQGKETQYF. The CDR3 coding sequence is TGTGCCACCAGTGCCTTTTCGGGACAGGGGAAAGAGACCCAGTACTTC. V and J are TRBV24-1 and TRBJ2-5; 10 bases line up with TRBD1. This CDR3 spans 16 amino acids. V lost 5 bases to trimming and J lost 3 bases; unmatched junction nucleotides: 8. The germline CDR1 and CDR2 sequences are KGHDR and SFDVKD.

V is TRBV11-2 and J is TRBJ2-3, with a possible D match to TRBD1 (5 bases). The germline V and J ends were trimmed by 3 bases and 0 bases, with 10 bases remaining between them. CDR1 and CDR2 from the germline V gene are SGHAT and FQNNGV. This CDR3 contains 15 residues. This CDR3 reads CASSLGPISTDTQYF. The CDR3 DNA reads as TGTGCCAGCAGCTTGGGGCCTATTAGCACAGATACGCAGTATTTT.

This clone was seen ten or more times. The gene calls are TRBV5-1 and TRBJ1-1, with a weak D call TRBD1 (5 bases). CDR1 is SGHRS and CDR2 is YFSETQ in the germline V gene. The CDR3 spans 14 residues. Deletions cut 4 bases from V and 7 bases from J, with 17 bases between. The DNA for the CDR3 is TGCGCCAGCAGCCAGCATACACGGGGGGATGAAGCTTTCTTT. Translating it yields CASSQHTRGDEAFF. The whole variable domain, filled in from reference TRBV5-1 and TRBJ1-1, reads KAGVTQTPRYLIKTRGQQVTLSCSPISGHRSVSWYQQTPGQGLQFLFEYFSETQRNKGNFPGRFSGRQFSNSRSEMNVSTLELGDSALYLCASSQHTRGDEAFFGQGTRLTVV.

This clone has only one observation. V usage is TRBV5-6 and J usage is TRBJ1-5, with D possibly TRBD1 on 6 matching bases. Germline CDR1 and CDR2: SGHDT and YYEEEE. The CDR3 spans 16 residues. V was pared by 5 bases and J by 3 bases, with 18 bases between. In DNA form, the CDR3 reads TGTGCCAGCAGTTTTGCGGGCCGGACAGCCAATCAGCCCCAGCATTTT. Translation gives CASSFAGRTANQPQHF.